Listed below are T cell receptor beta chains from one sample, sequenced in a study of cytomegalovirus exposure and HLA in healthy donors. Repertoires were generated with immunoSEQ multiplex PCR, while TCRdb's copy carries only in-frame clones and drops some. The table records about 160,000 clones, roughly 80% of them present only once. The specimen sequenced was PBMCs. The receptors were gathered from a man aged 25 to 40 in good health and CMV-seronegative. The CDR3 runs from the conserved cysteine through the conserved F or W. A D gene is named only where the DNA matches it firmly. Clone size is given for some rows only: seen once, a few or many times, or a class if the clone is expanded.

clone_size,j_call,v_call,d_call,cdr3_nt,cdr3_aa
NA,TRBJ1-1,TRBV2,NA,TGTGCCAGCAGCGGGACGCGGGACGCGGGACGTACTGAAGCTTTCTTT,CASSGTRDAGRTEAFF
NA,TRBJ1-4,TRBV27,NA,TGTGCCAGCAGTTTGCTGGGCCCTAATGAAAAACTGTTTTTT,CASSLLGPNEKLFF
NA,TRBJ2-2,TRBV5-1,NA,TGCGCCAGCAGCTCTGGGGTCCCAGGGGATATGAACACCGGGGAGCTGTTTTTT,CASSSGVPGDMNTGELFF
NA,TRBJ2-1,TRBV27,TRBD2,TGTGCCAGCACCGCACGGGGGGGGACTAGCGGTTACAATGAGCAGTTCTTC,CASTARGGTSGYNEQFF
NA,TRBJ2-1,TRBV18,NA,TGTGCCAGCTCACCCGACAATGAGCAGTTCTTC,CASSPDNEQFF
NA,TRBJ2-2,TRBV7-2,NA,TGTGCCAGCAGTCTCGTGAACAGGGCCTCCGGGGAGCTGTTTTTT,CASSLVNRASGELFF
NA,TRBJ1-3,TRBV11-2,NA,TGTGCCAGCAGCTGGGGGGGGATACGGGCTGGAAACACCATATATTTT,CASSWGGIRAGNTIYF
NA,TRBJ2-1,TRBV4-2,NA,TGTGCCAGCAGCCAAGCCGACGGGATAGAGCAGTTCTTC,CASSQADGIEQFF
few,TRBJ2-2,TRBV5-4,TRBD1,TGTGCCAGCAGCCTACTGTCCGGGACAGGGGGCGGAACCGGGGAGCTGTTTTTT,CASSLLSGTGGGTGELFF
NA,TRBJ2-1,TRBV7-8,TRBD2,TGTGCCAGCAGCCCGGGAGGCCGGAGGGGTTACAATGAGCAGTTCTTC,CASSPGGRRGYNEQFF
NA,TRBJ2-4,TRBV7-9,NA,TGTGCCAGCAGCTCCGAACTAGCCAAAAACATTCAGTACTTC,CASSSELAKNIQYF